This is a list of T cell receptor beta chains from one sample in a study of T cells after yellow fever vaccination. One entry per CDR3 protein, called by TCRdb with MiXCR from the 5' RACE reads. The data show 300,000 to 350,000 distinct CDR3 sequences, with approximately 4.3% seen just once and roughly 21% held by the top ten. The sequencing here drew on PBMCs, taken 15 days after the yellow fever booster vaccination. The receptor set was obtained from a man aged 18 to 30 who received the YFV17D yellow fever vaccine. Each CDR3 is given with its conserved first and last residue. The D gene is left open where the match is weak. Not all rows give a size; the values are once, few, many and, for expanded clones, a class.

clone_size: many
d_call: TRBD2
v_call: TRBV7-9
j_call: TRBJ2-3
cdr3_nt: TGTGCCAGCAGCCTACGAAGCGGGGATCCCGCAGATACGCAGTATTTT
cdr3_aa: CASSLRSGDPADTQYF

clone_size: few
d_call: -
v_call: TRBV6-5
j_call: TRBJ1-1
cdr3_nt: TGTGCCAGCAGCCCCGTGGGCTGGGGGAGCACTGAAGCTTTCTTT
cdr3_aa: CASSPVGWGSTEAFF

clone_size: few
d_call: -
v_call: TRBV6-5
j_call: TRBJ1-1
cdr3_nt: TGTGCCAGCAGTGGAGTAAACACTGAAGCTTTCTTT
cdr3_aa: CASSGVNTEAFF

clone_size: many
d_call: TRBD2
v_call: TRBV6-2/TRBV6-3
j_call: TRBJ2-3
cdr3_nt: TGTGCCAGCAGTTCCACAAGACTAGCGGCAGATACGCAGTATTTT
cdr3_aa: CASSSTRLAADTQYF

clone_size: -
d_call: -
v_call: TRBV6-5
j_call: TRBJ1-4
cdr3_nt: TGTGCCAGCCGTCCGGGACGTTTATTTGAAAAACTGTTTTTT
cdr3_aa: CASRPGRLFEKLFF

clone_size: -
d_call: TRBD2
v_call: TRBV12-3/TRBV12-4
j_call: TRBJ2-3
cdr3_nt: TGTGCCAGCAGTTTGACTAGCGGGGGGCCAGATACGCAGTATTTT
cdr3_aa: CASSLTSGGPDTQYF

clone_size: -
d_call: TRBD1
v_call: TRBV20-1
j_call: TRBJ1-4
cdr3_nt: TGCAGTGCTCTCGGGACAGGGATGAATGAAAAACTGTTTTTT
cdr3_aa: CSALGTGMNEKLFF

clone_size: many
d_call: -
v_call: TRBV7-9
j_call: TRBJ2-3
cdr3_nt: TGTGCCAGCAGCGCTCCAGGAGATACGCAGTATTTT
cdr3_aa: CASSAPGDTQYF

clone_size: -
d_call: TRBD2
v_call: TRBV3-1
j_call: TRBJ2-1
cdr3_nt: TGTGCCAGCAGCCAAGCTCTCGGGGGGGGGCTCTACAATGAGCAGTTCTTC
cdr3_aa: CASSQALGGGLYNEQFF

clone_size: -
d_call: TRBD1
v_call: TRBV2
j_call: TRBJ1-6
cdr3_nt: TGTGCCAGCACCGAGAGGCCGGGACAGGGACTTAATTCACCCCTCCACTTT
cdr3_aa: CASTERPGQGLNSPLHF

clone_size: few
d_call: TRBD1
v_call: TRBV12-3/TRBV12-4
j_call: TRBJ2-1
cdr3_nt: TGTGCCAGCAACACAGGGGGCGCGGCCGACGAGCAGTTCTTC
cdr3_aa: CASNTGGAADEQFF

clone_size: few
d_call: -
v_call: TRBV20-1
j_call: TRBJ1-5
cdr3_nt: TGCAGTGCCAACCGGGGCCTCAATCAGCCCCAGCATTTT
cdr3_aa: CSANRGLNQPQHF

clone_size: many
d_call: TRBD1
v_call: TRBV7-9
j_call: TRBJ1-5
cdr3_nt: TGTGCCAGCAGCTTTCTCAACCCGGACAGGGCCAATCAGCCCCAGCATTTT
cdr3_aa: CASSFLNPDRANQPQHF

clone_size: -
d_call: -
v_call: TRBV5-1
j_call: TRBJ1-4
cdr3_nt: TGCGCCAGCAGCTTGGCCGGGGGTGGTGAAAAACTGTTTTTT
cdr3_aa: CASSLAGGGEKLFF

clone_size: -
d_call: TRBD2
v_call: TRBV5-5
j_call: TRBJ2-1
cdr3_nt: TGTGCCAGCACCTGGACTAGCGGGCCTTACAATGAGCAGTTCTTC
cdr3_aa: CASTWTSGPYNEQFF

clone_size: many
d_call: -
v_call: TRBV20-1
j_call: TRBJ2-5
cdr3_nt: TGCAGTGCTAGAGATTCCGGGGACCAAGAGACCCAGTACTTC
cdr3_aa: CSARDSGDQETQYF

clone_size: -
d_call: -
v_call: TRBV19
j_call: TRBJ2-3
cdr3_nt: TGTGCCAGTGGGGCAAATTGGGGTACGCAGTATTTT
cdr3_aa: CASGANWGTQYF

clone_size: few
d_call: -
v_call: TRBV9
j_call: TRBJ1-6
cdr3_nt: TGTGCCAGCAGCGTAGCAAGGGAGGTGAATAATTCACCCCTCCACTTT
cdr3_aa: CASSVAREVNNSPLHF

clone_size: few
d_call: TRBD2
v_call: TRBV6-5
j_call: TRBJ2-3
cdr3_nt: TGTGCCAGCAGTTACCTCTCCCCGGGACTAGCGGGTCCAAGCACAGATACGCAGTATTTT
cdr3_aa: CASSYLSPGLAGPSTDTQYF

clone_size: many
d_call: TRBD1
v_call: TRBV7-2
j_call: TRBJ1-1
cdr3_nt: TGTGCCAGCAGCCTCACAGGGGGTGGATTTGAAGCTTTCTTT
cdr3_aa: CASSLTGGGFEAFF